This is a list of T cell receptor beta chains from one sample in a study of radiotherapy plus CTLA-4 blockade in lung cancer. The data were produced by immunoSEQ multiplex PCR, yet TCRdb's version contains in-frame clones alone and is incomplete. The sample contains approximately 69,000 clones, roughly 80% of which appear only once. The sample was peripheral blood, taken from a patient treated with radiotherapy plus ipilimumab. The receptors originated from a human donor with non-small cell lung cancer who had a complete response to radiotherapy plus ipilimumab. CDR3s include the opening cysteine and the closing phenylalanine or tryptophan. The D gene is left open where the match is weak. The listing skips clone size in some rows; elsewhere it reads once, few, many or a size class.

DNA: TGTGCCAGCAGTGAAACGGGGACAGGGGGCATATATGAGCAGTTCTTC
CDR3: CASSETGTGGIYEQFF
D: TRBD1
V: TRBV6-1
size: .
J: TRBJ2-1

DNA: TGTGCCAGCAACCAACCTCTTCCTGGCTACACCTTC
CDR3: CASNQPLPGYTF
D: .
V: TRBV7-2
size: .
J: TRBJ1-2

DNA: TGTGCCAGTAGTATGGTCGCGGGGGCGAACCAGCCCCAGCATTTT
CDR3: CASSMVAGANQPQHF
D: .
V: TRBV19
size: .
J: TRBJ1-5

DNA: TGTGCCAGCATTTCCGGGGGTGTAATGAGGGGCTACACCTTC
CDR3: CASISGGVMRGYTF
D: .
V: TRBV6-5
size: .
J: TRBJ1-2

DNA: TGTGCCAGCAGTGATGACTATGCCGGGGAGCTGTTTTTT
CDR3: CASSDDYAGELFF
D: .
V: TRBV2
size: .
J: TRBJ2-2

DNA: TGTGCCAGCAGCTTAGGAGACGCGGGACCCGTGGAGACCCAGTACTTC
CDR3: CASSLGDAGPVETQYF
D: .
V: TRBV11-3
size: .
J: TRBJ2-5

DNA: TGTGCCAGCAGTGAATCGCCCTCCCTAGATACGCAGTATTTT
CDR3: CASSESPSLDTQYF
D: .
V: TRBV25-1
size: .
J: TRBJ2-3

DNA: TGTGCCAGCAGTTTCGGAGGGGGCGGGTATAGCAATCAGCCCCAGCATTTT
CDR3: CASSFGGGGYSNQPQHF
D: TRBD1
V: TRBV28
size: .
J: TRBJ1-5

DNA: TGTGCCAGCAGTCTCGGACAGGTCGCTAACTATGGCTACACCTTC
CDR3: CASSLGQVANYGYTF
D: TRBD1
V: TRBV7-8
size: .
J: TRBJ1-2

DNA: TGCGCCAGCGGACAGCACAATCAGCCCCAGCATTTT
CDR3: CASGQHNQPQHF
D: .
V: TRBV23-1
size: .
J: TRBJ1-5

DNA: TGTGCCAGCAGCCCCATGGGCGCCAGGGGGCCCGGGGAGCTGTTTTTT
CDR3: CASSPMGARGPGELFF
D: TRBD1
V: TRBV11-2
size: .
J: TRBJ2-2

DNA: TGTGCCATCAGGGAAAACAGGGAGGGAGGGACTGAAGCTTTCTTT
CDR3: CAIRENREGGTEAFF
D: .
V: TRBV10-3
size: .
J: TRBJ1-1

DNA: TGTGCCAGTAGTATATTGGGGACTAGCGGGAGAGGTACGGATACGCAGTATTTT
CDR3: CASSILGTSGRGTDTQYF
D: TRBD2
V: TRBV19
size: .
J: TRBJ2-3

DNA: TGCGCCAGCAGCCAAGATTCGGCTAGCGGGCTATACAATGAGCAGTTCTTC
CDR3: CASSQDSASGLYNEQFF
D: TRBD2
V: TRBV4-3
size: .
J: TRBJ2-1

DNA: TGTGCCAGCTCACCATATACAGGGGGCGAGGATGGCTACACCTTC
CDR3: CASSPYTGGEDGYTF
D: TRBD1
V: TRBV18
size: .
J: TRBJ1-2

DNA: TGCGCCAGCAGCTCCCCCAGCGCGACGAACACCGGGGAGCTGTTTTTT
CDR3: CASSSPSATNTGELFF
D: .
V: TRBV5-1
size: .
J: TRBJ2-2

DNA: TGTGCCAGCAGCTTACACGGGGGGATGTACGAGCAGTACTTC
CDR3: CASSLHGGMYEQYF
D: TRBD2
V: TRBV7-9
size: few
J: TRBJ2-7

DNA: TGTGCCAGCAGCTTAACTGGACAGGTAGGCGATGAGCAGTTCTTC
CDR3: CASSLTGQVGDEQFF
D: TRBD1
V: TRBV11-2
size: .
J: TRBJ2-1

DNA: TGTGCCAGCAGCAAACGACAGGGGGCTACAGATACGCAGTATTTT
CDR3: CASSKRQGATDTQYF
D: TRBD1
V: TRBV7-6
size: .
J: TRBJ2-3

DNA: TGTGCCAGCAGGTTAGGCTGGACCGGGGAGCTGTTTTTT
CDR3: CASRLGWTGELFF
D: .
V: TRBV9
size: .
J: TRBJ2-2

DNA: TGTGCTAGCAGCTTTTTAACCGTGGACAGGGAAGTGGACGAGCAGTACTTC
CDR3: CASSFLTVDREVDEQYF
D: TRBD1
V: TRBV7-7
size: once
J: TRBJ2-7

DNA: TGTGCCAGCAGCTTAGGGGGGCTTGGTGAGCAGTTCTTC
CDR3: CASSLGGLGEQFF
D: .
V: TRBV7-8
size: .
J: TRBJ2-1

DNA: TGCGCCAGCAGCTCGGGGACAGCCTCTGGAAACACCATATATTTT
CDR3: CASSSGTASGNTIYF
D: TRBD1
V: TRBV5-1
size: .
J: TRBJ1-3

DNA: TGTGCCAGCAGCTTTGTAGGAGCCAATGAGCAGTTCTTC
CDR3: CASSFVGANEQFF
D: .
V: TRBV7-2
size: .
J: TRBJ2-1

DNA: TGTGCCGCCGGACAGGGCTACGAGCAGTACTTC
CDR3: CAAGQGYEQYF
D: TRBD1
V: TRBV11-2
size: .
J: TRBJ2-7

DNA: TGCGCCAGCAGCTTCGGGGGAGGAAACACCATATATTTT
CDR3: CASSFGGGNTIYF
D: .
V: TRBV5-1
size: .
J: TRBJ1-3

DNA: TGTGCCAGCAGCTTAGGACAGGGCAATGAGCAGTTCTTC
CDR3: CASSLGQGNEQFF
D: TRBD1
V: TRBV11-2
size: .
J: TRBJ2-1

DNA: TGTGCCAGCAGCTTAGATCGGACCGGGGGTAACACCATATATTTT
CDR3: CASSLDRTGGNTIYF
D: .
V: TRBV7-2
size: .
J: TRBJ1-3

DNA: TGTGCCAGCAGTGAAAGGTCGAGCTCCTACAATGAGCAGTTCTTC
CDR3: CASSERSSSYNEQFF
D: .
V: TRBV6-1
size: .
J: TRBJ2-1